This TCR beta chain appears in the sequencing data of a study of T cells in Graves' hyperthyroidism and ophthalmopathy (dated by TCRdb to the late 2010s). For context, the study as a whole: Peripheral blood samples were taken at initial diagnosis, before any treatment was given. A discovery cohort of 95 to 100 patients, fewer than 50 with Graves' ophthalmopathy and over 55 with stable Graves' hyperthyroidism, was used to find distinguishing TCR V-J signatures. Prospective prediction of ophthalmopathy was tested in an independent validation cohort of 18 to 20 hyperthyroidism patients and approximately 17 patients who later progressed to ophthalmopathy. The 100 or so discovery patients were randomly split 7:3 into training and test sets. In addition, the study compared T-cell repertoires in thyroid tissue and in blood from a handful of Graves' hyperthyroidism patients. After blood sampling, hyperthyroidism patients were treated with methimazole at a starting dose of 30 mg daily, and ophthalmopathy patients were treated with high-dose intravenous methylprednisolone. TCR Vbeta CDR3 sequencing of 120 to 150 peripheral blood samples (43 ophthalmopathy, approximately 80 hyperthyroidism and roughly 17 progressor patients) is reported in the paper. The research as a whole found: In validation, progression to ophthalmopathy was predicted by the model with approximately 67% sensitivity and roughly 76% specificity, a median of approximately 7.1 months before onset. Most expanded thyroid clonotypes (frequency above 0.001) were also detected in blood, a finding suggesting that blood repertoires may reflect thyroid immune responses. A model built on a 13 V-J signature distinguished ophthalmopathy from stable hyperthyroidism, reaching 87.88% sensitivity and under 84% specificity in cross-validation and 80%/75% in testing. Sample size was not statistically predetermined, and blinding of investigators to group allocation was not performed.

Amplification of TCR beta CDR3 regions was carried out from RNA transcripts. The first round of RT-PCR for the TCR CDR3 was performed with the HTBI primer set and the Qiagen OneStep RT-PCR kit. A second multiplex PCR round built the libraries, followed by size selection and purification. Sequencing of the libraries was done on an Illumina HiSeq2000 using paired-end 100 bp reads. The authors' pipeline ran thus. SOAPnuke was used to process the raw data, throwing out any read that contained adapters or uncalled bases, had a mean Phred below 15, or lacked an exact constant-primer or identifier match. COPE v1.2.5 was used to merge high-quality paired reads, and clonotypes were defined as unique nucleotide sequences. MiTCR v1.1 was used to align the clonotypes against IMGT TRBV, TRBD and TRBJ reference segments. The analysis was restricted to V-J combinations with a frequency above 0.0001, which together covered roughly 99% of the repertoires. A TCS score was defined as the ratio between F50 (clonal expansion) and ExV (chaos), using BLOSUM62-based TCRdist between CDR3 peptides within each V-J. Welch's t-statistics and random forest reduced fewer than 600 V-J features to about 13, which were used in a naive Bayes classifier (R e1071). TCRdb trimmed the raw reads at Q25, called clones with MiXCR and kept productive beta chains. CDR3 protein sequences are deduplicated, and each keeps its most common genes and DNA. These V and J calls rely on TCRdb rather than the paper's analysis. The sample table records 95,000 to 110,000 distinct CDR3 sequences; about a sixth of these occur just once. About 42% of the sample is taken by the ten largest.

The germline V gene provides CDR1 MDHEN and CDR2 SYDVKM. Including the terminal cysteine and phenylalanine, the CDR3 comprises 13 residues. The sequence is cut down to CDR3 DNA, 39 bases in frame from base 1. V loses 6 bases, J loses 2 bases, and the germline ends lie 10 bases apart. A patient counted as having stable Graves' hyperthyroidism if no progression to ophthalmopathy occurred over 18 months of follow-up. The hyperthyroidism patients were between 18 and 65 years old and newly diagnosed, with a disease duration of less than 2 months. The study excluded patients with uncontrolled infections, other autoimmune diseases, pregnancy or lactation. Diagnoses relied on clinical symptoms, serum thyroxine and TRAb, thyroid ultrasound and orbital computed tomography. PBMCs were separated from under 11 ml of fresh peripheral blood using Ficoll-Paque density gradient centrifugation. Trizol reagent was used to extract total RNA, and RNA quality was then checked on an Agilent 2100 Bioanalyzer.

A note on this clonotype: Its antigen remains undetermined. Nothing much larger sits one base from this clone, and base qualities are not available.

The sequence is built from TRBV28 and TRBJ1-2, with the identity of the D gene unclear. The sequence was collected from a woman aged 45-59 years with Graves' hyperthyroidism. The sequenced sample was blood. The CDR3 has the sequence CASRGEKNYGYTF. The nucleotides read TGTGCCAGCAGGGGCGAGAAGAACTATGGCTACACCTTC.